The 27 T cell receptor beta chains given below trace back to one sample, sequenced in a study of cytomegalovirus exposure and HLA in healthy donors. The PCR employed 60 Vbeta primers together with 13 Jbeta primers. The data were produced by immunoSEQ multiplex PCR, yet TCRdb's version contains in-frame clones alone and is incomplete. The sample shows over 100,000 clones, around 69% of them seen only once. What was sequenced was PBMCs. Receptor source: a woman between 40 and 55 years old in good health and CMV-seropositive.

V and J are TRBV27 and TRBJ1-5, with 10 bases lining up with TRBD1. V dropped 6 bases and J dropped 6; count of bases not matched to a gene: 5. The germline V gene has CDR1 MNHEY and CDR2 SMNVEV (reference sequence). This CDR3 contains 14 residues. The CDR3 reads CASSRTGGLQPQHF. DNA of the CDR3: TGTGCCAGCAGCCGGACAGGGGGTCTTCAGCCCCAGCATTTT.

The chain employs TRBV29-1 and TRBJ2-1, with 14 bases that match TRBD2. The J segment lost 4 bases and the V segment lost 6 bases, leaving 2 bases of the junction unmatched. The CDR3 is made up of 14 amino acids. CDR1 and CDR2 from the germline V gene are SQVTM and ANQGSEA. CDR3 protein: CSVWTSGRYNEQFF. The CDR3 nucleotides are TGCAGCGTCTGGACTAGCGGGAGGTACAATGAGCAGTTCTTC.

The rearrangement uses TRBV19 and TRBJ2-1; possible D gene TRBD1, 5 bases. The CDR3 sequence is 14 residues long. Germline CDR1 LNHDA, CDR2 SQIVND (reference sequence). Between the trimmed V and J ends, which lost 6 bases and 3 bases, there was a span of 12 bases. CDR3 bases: TGTGCCAGTAGACGGGCAGGGCTCTACAATGAGCAGTTCTTC. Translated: CASRRAGLYNEQFF.

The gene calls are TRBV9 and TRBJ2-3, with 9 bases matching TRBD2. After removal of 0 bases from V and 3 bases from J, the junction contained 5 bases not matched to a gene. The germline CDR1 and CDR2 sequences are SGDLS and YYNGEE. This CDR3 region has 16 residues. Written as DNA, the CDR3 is TGTGCCAGCAGCGTAGCTCTGGCGGGGGGGACAGATACGCAGTATTTT. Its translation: CASSVALAGGTDTQYF.

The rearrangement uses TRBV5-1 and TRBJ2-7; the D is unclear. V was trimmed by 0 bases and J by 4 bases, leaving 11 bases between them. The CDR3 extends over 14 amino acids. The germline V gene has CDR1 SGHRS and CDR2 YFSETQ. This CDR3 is CASSLEVSGYEQYF. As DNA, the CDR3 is TGCGCCAGCAGCTTGGAAGTCAGTGGTTACGAGCAGTACTTC.

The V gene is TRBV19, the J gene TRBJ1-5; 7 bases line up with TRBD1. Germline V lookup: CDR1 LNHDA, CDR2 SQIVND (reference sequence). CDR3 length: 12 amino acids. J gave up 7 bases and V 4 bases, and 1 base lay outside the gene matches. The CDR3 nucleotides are TGTGCCAGTAGTAACAGGGGCCAGCCCCAGCATTTT. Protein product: CASSNRGQPQHF.

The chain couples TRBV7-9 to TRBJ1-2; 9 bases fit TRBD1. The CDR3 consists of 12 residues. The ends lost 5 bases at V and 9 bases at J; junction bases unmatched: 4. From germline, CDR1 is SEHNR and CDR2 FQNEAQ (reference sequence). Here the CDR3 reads CASSPDRGSYTF. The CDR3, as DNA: TGTGCCAGCAGCCCGGACAGGGGAAGCTACACCTTC.

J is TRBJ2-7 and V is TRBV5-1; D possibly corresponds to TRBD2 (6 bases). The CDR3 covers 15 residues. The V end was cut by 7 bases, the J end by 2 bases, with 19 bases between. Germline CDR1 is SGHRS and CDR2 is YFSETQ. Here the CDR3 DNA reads TGCGCCAGCGGAGGTGGAGGGATAGGCACCTACGAGCAGTACTTC. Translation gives CASGGGGIGTYEQYF.

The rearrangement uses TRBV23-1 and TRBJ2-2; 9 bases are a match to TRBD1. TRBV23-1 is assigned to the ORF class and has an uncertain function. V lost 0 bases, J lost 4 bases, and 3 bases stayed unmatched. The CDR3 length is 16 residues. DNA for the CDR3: TGCGCCAGCAGTCAATCAGGGACAGGGATCACCGGGGAGCTGTTTTTT. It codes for CASSQSGTGITGELFF.

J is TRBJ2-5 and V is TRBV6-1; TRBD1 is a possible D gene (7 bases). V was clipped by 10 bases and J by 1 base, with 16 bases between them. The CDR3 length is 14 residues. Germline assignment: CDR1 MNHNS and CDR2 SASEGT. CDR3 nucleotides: TGTGCCACCGCGGGGACAGTAGCCCAAGAGACCCAGTACTTC. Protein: CATAGTVAQETQYF.

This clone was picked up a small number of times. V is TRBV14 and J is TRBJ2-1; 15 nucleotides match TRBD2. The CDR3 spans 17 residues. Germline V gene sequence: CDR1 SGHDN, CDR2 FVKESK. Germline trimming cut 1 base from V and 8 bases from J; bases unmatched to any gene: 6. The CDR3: CASSQGTSGGVLDEQFF. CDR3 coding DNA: TGTGCCAGCAGCCAAGGGACTAGCGGGGGGGTGTTGGATGAGCAGTTCTTC.

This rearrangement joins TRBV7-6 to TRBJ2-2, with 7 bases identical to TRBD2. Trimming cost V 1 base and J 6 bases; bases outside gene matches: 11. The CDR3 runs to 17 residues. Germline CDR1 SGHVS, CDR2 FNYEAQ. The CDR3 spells CASSLVGGSLKPGELFF. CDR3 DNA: TGTGCCAGCAGCTTAGTCGGCGGGAGCCTTAAACCCGGGGAGCTGTTTTTT.

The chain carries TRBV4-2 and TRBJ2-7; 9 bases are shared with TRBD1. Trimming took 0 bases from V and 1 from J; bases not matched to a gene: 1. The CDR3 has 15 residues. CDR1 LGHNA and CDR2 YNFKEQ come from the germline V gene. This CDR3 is CASSQEDRGSYEQYF. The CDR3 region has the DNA TGTGCCAGCAGCCAAGAGGACAGGGGTTCCTACGAGCAGTACTTC.

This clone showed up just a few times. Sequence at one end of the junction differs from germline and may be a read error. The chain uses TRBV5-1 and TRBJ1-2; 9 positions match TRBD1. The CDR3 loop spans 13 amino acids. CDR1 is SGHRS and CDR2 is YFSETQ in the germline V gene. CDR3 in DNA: TGCGCCAGCAGCAGCGGGACAGGGTATGGCTACCCCTTC. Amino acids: CASSSGTGYGYPF. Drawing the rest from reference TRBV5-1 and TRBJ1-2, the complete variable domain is KAGVTQTPRYLIKTRGQQVTLSCSPISGHRSVSWYQQTPGQGLQFLFEYFSETQRNKGNFPGRFSGRQFSNSRSEMNVSTLELGDSALYLCASSSGTGYGYPFGSGTRLTVV.

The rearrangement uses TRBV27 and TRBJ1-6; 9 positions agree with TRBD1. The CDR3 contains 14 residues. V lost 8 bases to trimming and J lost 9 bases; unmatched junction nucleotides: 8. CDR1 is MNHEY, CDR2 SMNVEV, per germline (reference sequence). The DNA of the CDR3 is TGTGCCAGCGGCCGGACAGGGGAGGGTTCACCCCTCCACTTT. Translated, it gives CASGRTGEGSPLHF.

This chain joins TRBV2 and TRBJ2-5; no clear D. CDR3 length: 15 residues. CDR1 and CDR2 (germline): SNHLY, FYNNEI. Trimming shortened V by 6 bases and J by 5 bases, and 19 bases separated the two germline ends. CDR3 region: CASRAPGARSETQYF. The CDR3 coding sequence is TGTGCCAGCAGAGCTCCGGGTGCCCGTAGCGAGACCCAGTACTTC.

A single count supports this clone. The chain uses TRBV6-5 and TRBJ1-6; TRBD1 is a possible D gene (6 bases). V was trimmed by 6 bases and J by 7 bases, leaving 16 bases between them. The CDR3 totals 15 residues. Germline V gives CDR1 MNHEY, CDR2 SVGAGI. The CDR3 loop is CASSSVGGRNSPLHF. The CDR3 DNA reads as TGTGCCAGCAGCTCGGTCGGGGGGCGGAATTCACCCCTCCACTTT.

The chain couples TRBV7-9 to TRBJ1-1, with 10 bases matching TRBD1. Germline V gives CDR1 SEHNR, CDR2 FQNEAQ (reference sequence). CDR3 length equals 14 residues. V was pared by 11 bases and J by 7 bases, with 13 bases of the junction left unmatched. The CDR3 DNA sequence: TGTGCCTCCGGGCTAGGGACAGGGGATGGTGAAGCTTTCTTT. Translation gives CASGLGTGDGEAFF.

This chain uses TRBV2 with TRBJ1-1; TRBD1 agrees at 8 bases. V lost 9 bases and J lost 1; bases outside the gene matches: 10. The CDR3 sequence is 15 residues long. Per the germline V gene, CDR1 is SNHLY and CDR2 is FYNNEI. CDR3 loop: CASTGAGGSNTEAFF. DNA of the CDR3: TGTGCCAGTACGGGGGCAGGGGGCTCGAACACTGAAGCTTTCTTT.

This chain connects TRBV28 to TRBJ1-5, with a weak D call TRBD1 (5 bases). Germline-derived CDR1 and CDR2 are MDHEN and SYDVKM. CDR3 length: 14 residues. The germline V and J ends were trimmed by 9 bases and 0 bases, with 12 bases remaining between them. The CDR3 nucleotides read TGTGCCAGTACAGGCCCCAATAGCAATCAGCCCCAGCATTTT. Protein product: CASTGPNSNQPQHF.

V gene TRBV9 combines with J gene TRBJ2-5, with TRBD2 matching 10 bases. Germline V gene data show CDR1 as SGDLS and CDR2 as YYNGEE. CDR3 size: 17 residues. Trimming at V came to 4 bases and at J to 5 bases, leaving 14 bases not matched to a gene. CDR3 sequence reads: CASSKTASGSLAETQYF. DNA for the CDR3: TGTGCCAGCAGCAAAACGGCTAGCGGGAGCCTGGCGGAGACCCAGTACTTC.

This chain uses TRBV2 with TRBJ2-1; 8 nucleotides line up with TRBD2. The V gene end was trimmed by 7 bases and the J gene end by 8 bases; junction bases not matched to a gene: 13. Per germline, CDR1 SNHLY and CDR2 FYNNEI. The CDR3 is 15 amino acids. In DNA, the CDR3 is TGTGCCAGCATGTGGGGACTAGGGTTGGATCATGAGCAGTTCTTC. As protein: CASMWGLGLDHEQFF.

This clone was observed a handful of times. The CDR3 loop is CASGPTGAGEAFF. The DNA for the CDR3 is TGTGCTAGTGGTCCGACAGGGGCGGGTGAAGCTTTCTTT. The V and J genes are TRBV12-5 and TRBJ1-1, with TRBD1 matching over 8 bases. The CDR3 loop spans 13 amino acids. In germline, CDR1 is LGHNT, CDR2 FRNRAP. Trimming took 5 bases from V and 7 from J; bases not matched to a gene: 6.

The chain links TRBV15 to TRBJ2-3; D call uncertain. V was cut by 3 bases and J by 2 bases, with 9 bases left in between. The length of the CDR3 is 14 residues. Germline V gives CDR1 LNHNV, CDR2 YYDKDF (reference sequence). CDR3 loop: CATSSRSNTDTQYF. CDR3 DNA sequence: TGTGCCACCAGCAGCCGGTCAAACACAGATACGCAGTATTTT.

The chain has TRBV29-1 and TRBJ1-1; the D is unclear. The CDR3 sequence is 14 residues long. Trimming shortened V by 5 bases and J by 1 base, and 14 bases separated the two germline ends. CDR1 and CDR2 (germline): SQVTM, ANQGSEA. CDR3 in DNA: TGCAGCGTTACCCTCACACGTTCGAACACTGAAGCTTTCTTT. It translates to CSVTLTRSNTEAFF. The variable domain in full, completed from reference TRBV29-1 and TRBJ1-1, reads SAVISQKPSRDICQRGTSLTIQCQVDSQVTMMFWYRQQPGQSLTLIATANQGSEATYESGFVIDKFPISRPNLTFSTLTVSNMSPEDSSIYLCSVTLTRSNTEAFFGQGTRLTVV.

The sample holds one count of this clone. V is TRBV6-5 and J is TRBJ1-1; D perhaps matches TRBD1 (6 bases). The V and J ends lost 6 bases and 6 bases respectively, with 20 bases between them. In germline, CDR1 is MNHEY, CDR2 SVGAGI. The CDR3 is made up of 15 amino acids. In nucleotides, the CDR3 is TGTGCCAGCAGGGGAGCGGGGGCGGGGAGTGCTGAAGCTTTCTTT. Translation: CASRGAGAGSAEAFF.

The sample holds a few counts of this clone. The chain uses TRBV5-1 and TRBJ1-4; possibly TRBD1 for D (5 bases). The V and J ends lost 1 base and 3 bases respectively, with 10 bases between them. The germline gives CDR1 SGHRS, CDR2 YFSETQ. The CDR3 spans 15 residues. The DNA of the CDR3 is TGCGCCAGCAGCTTGCGGGCAGGGCCTAATGAAAAACTGTTTTTT. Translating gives CASSLRAGPNEKLFF.